A selection of T cell receptor beta chains follows, all from one sample in a study of human T cells and chemical hapten exposure. Each CDR3 protein is one row after TCRdb ran MiXCR on the RACE reads. Of a few hundred thousand distinct CDR3 sequences in the sample, around 7.7% were seen once. Sequenced here: whole blood, sampled in connection with sensitization to the hapten diphenylcyclopropenone (DPC). The source is a man between 18 and 35 years old with alopecia areata. Some clones in this sample may be carry-over from other donors' samples. Both conserved end residues are part of each CDR3. Each record gives: V gene, CDR3 length, D gene, J gene, clone size, CDR3 DNA, CDR3 protein. D genes are given only for firm matches. The size of a clone is reported for some rows only, either as once, few or many, or as a class for expanded clones.

>TRBV7-2|16|TRBD1|TRBJ1-6|.
TGTGCCAGCAGCCTTAGGCCCGGACAGGATAATTCACCCCTCCACTTT
CASSLRPGQDNSPLHF
>TRBV7-9|14|.|TRBJ1-1|many
TGTGCCAGCAGCTTAGTTAGGGGGAACACTGAAGCTTTCTTT
CASSLVRGNTEAFF
>TRBV7-2|14|.|TRBJ2-1|.
TGTGCCAGCAGCTTACCCGTGATTTACAATGAGCAGTTCTTC
CASSLPVIYNEQFF
>TRBV3-1|13|.|TRBJ1-2|many
TGTGCCAGCAGCCAAAGGGAATCGAACGGCTACACCTTC
CASSQRESNGYTF
>TRBV7-2|16|.|TRBJ2-5|few
TGTGCCAGCAGCTTGAGAGGGACTGGGTACCAAGAGACCCAGTACTTC
CASSLRGTGYQETQYF
>TRBV7-9|14|.|TRBJ1-1|.
TGTGCCAGCAGCCCCTTTACACCGAACACTGAAGCTTTCTTT
CASSPFTPNTEAFF
>TRBV9|17|.|TRBJ2-1|.
TGTGCCAGCAGCGTAGCTACTGGGGTAGGGTCCTACAATGAGCAGTTCTTC
CASSVATGVGSYNEQFF
>TRBV7-8|13|.|TRBJ2-5|.
TGTGCCAGCAGCTTTTATACATTCGAGACCCAGTACTTC
CASSFYTFETQYF
>TRBV7-9|12|.|TRBJ2-1|many
TGTGCCAGCAGCTATGCCTACAATGAGCAGTTCTTC
CASSYAYNEQFF
>TRBV27|12|.|TRBJ1-6|.
TGTGCCAGCGGGGAAAGGAATTCACCCCTCCACTTT
CASGERNSPLHF
>TRBV27|14|.|TRBJ2-7|few
TGTGCCAGCAGGCCGAGAGGGGGGGCCTACGAGCAGTACTTC
CASRPRGGAYEQYF
>TRBV3-1|18|.|TRBJ1-6|many
TGTGCCAGCAGCCGAACTCCGTGGGGGAGCTCCTATAATTCACCCCTCCACTTT
CASSRTPWGSSYNSPLHF
>TRBV10-3|15|TRBD1|TRBJ1-1|.
TGTGCCATCAGAAGGACAGGGCCCATGAACACTGAAGCTTTCTTT
CAIRRTGPMNTEAFF
>TRBV7-3|16|.|TRBJ2-6|few
TGTGCCAGCAGCTTAATGGCCCTTTCTGGGGCCAACGTCCTGACTTTC
CASSLMALSGANVLTF
>TRBV9|15|.|TRBJ2-2|.
TGTGCCAGCAGCGTGGATCGGGGGCACACCGGGGAGCTGTTTTTT
CASSVDRGHTGELFF
>TRBV2|13|.|TRBJ2-7|once
TGTGCCAGCTCCCGGACTGATATCTACGAGCAGTACTTC
CASSRTDIYEQYF
>TRBV9|16|TRBD2|TRBJ2-2|.
TGTGCCAGCAGCGGTACTAGCGGGGGCCACACCGGGGAGCTGTTTTTT
CASSGTSGGHTGELFF
>TRBV6-2/TRBV6-3|19|.|TRBJ1-5|.
TGTGCCAGCAGTTATCGAGGACGCTCGTCCCTTTATAGCAATCAGCCCCAGCATTTT
CASSYRGRSSLYSNQPQHF
>TRBV12-3/TRBV12-4|13|TRBD2|TRBJ2-7|.
TGTGTCACTTCCCAGGCTAGCGGTTACGAGCAGTACTTC
CVTSQASGYEQYF
>TRBV29-1|14|TRBD1|TRBJ2-7|.
TGCAGCGTCTGGACCGGGACAGGGATCTACGAGCAGTACTTC
CSVWTGTGIYEQYF
>TRBV7-2|14|.|TRBJ2-1|.
TGTGCCAGCAGCTTAGTCCCGGGGAATTACGAGCAGTTCTTC
CASSLVPGNYEQFF
>TRBV7-3|15|.|TRBJ1-5|many
TGTGCCAGCAGCTTAACGGGTACAGGGCACGGGCCCCAGCATTTT
CASSLTGTGHGPQHF
>TRBV9|13|.|TRBJ1-3|many
TGTGCCAGCAGCTCCATCTCTGGAAACACCATATATTTT
CASSSISGNTIYF
>TRBV7-9|14|.|TRBJ1-4|many
TGTGCCAGCAGCAAGTCAACAGGTTATGAAAAACTGTTTTTT
CASSKSTGYEKLFF
>TRBV24-1|16|.|TRBJ2-7|few
TGTGCCACCAGTGAACCCGGGAGCAACAACCGCTACGAGCAGTACTTC
CATSEPGSNNRYEQYF
>TRBV4-3|14|TRBD1|TRBJ1-2|few
TGCGCCAGCAGCCAGGTCGACAGGGTTTATGGCTACACCTTC
CASSQVDRVYGYTF
>TRBV7-2|15|.|TRBJ2-2|.
TGTGCCAGCAGCTTAGTCGCTCGGGACACCGGGGAGCTGTTTTTT
CASSLVARDTGELFF
>TRBV9|14|TRBD1|TRBJ2-7|few
TGTGCCAGCAGCGGGGGGACAGGGCTACACGAGCAGTACTTC
CASSGGTGLHEQYF
>TRBV14|14|.|TRBJ1-1|few
TGTGCCAGCAGCACGAGGACAGCGAACACTGAAGCTTTCTTT
CASSTRTANTEAFF
>TRBV6-5|17|.|TRBJ1-3|many
TGTGCCAGCAGTTACTCGGTTGGGACACTTCTTGGAAACACCATATATTTT
CASSYSVGTLLGNTIYF
>TRBV4-3|14|TRBD1|TRBJ2-2|.
TGCGCCAGCAGCCAGGGGACAGGCGCCGGGGAGCTGTTTTTT
CASSQGTGAGELFF
>TRBV5-1|14|.|TRBJ2-3|.
TGCGCCAGCAGTCTCCCGGGTAGCGCAGATACGCAGTATTTT
CASSLPGSADTQYF